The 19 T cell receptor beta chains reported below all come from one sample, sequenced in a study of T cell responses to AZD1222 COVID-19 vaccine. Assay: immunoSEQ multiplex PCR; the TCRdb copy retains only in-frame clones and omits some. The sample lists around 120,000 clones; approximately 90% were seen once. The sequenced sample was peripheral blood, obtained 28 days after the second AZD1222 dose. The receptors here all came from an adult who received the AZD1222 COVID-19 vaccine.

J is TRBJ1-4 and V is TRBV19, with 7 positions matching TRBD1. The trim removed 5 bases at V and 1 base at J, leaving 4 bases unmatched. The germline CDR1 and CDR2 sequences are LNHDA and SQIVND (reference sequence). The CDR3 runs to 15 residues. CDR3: CASSGRQGTNEKLFF. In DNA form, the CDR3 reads TGTGCCAGTAGTGGACGACAGGGAACTAATGAAAAACTGTTTTTT.

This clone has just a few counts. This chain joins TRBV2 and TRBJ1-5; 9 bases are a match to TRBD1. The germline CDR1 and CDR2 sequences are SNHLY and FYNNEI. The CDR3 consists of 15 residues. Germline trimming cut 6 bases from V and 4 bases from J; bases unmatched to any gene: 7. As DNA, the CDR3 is TGTGCCAGCAGAGAACAGGGGGCGAGAAATCAGCCCCAGCATTTT. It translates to CASREQGARNQPQHF.

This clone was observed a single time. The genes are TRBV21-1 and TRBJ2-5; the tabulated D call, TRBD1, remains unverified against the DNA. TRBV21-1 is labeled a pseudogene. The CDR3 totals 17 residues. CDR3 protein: CASSKRGGREEAETQYF. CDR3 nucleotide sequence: TGTGCCAGCAGCAAGCGAGGGGGCAGGGAAGAGGCAGAGACCCAGTACTTC.

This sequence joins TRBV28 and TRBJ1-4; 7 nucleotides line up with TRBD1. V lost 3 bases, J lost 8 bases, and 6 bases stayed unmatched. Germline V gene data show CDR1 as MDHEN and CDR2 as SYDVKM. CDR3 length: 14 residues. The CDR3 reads CASSFPTGAEKLFF. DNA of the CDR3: TGTGCCAGCAGTTTCCCTACAGGGGCCGAAAAACTGTTTTTT.

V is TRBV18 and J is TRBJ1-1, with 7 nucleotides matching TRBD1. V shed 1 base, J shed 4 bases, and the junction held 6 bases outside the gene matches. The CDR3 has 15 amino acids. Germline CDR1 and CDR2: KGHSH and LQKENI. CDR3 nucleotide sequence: TGTGCCAGCTCACCACTACGACAGGGCGGCACTGAAGCTTTCTTT. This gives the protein CASSPLRQGGTEAFF.

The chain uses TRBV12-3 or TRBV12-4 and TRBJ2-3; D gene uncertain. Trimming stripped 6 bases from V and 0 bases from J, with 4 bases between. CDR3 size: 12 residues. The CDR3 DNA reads TGTGCCAGCAGCCCGAGCACAGATACGCAGTATTTT. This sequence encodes CASSPSTDTQYF.

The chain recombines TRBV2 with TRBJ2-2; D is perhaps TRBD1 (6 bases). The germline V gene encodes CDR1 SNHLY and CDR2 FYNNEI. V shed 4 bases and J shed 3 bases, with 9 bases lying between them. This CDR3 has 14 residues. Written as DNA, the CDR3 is TGTGCCAGCAGTGGATACAGGGACACCGGGGAGCTGTTTTTT. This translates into CASSGYRDTGELFF.

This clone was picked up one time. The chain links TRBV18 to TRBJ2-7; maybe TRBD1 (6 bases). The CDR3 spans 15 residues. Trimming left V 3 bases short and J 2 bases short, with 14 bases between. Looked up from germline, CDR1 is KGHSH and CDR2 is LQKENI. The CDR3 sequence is CASSPLRGETYEQYF. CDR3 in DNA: TGTGCCAGCTCACCGCTCAGGGGAGAGACCTACGAGCAGTACTTC.

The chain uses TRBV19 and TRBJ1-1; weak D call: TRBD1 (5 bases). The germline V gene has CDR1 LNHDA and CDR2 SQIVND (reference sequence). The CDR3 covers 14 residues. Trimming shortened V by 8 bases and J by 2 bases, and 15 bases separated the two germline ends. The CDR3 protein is CASLRGTENTEAFF. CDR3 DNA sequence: TGTGCCAGTCTTCGCGGGACGGAAAACACTGAAGCTTTCTTT.

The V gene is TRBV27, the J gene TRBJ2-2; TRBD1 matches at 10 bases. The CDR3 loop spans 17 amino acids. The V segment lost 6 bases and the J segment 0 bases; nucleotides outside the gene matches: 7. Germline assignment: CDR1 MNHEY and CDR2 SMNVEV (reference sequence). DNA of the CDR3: TGTGCCAGCAGGGCGAGACAGGGGGCGACGAACACCGGGGAGCTGTTTTTT. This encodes CASRARQGATNTGELFF.

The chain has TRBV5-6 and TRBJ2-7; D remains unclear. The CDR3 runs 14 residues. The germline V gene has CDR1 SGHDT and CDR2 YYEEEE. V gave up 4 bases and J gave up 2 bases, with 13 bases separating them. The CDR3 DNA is TGTGCCAGCAGCCCGGCTTTTCTCCCCTACGAGCAGTACTTC. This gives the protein CASSPAFLPYEQYF.

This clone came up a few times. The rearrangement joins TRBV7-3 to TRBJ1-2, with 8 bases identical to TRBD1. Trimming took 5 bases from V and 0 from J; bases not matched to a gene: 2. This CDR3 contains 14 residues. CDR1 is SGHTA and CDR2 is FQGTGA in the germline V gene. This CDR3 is CASSHRGSNYGYTF. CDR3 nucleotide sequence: TGTGCCAGCAGCCACAGGGGGTCTAACTATGGCTACACCTTC.

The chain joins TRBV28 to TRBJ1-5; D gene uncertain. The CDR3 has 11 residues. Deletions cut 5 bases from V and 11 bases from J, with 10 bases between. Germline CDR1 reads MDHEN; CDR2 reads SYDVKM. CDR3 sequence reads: CASSTPGTQHF. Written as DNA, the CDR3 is TGTGCCAGCAGTACGCCGGGGACCCAGCATTTT.

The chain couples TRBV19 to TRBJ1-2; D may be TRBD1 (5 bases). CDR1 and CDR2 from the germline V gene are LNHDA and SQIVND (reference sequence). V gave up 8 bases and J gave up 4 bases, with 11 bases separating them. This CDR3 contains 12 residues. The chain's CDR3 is CASYRISYGYTF. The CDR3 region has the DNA TGTGCCAGTTACAGGATCAGCTATGGCTACACCTTC.

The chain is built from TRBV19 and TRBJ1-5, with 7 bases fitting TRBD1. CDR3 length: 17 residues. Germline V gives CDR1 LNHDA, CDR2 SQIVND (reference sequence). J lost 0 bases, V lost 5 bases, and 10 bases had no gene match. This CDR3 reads CASSLRGRQFSNQPQHF. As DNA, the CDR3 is TGTGCCAGTAGTCTCAGGGGGAGACAGTTTAGCAATCAGCCCCAGCATTTT.

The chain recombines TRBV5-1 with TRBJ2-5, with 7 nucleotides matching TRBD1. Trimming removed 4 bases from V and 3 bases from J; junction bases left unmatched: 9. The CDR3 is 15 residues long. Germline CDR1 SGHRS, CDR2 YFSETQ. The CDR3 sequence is CASSPGLTGKETQYF. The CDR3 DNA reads TGCGCCAGCAGCCCTGGTCTGACAGGGAAAGAGACCCAGTACTTC.

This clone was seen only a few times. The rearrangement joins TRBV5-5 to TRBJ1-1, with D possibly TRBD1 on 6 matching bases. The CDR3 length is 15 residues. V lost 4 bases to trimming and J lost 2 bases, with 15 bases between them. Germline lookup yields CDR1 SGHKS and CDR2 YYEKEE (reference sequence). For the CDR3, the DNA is TGTGCCAGCAGCCCTCAGACAGGCCCTAACACTGAAGCTTTCTTT. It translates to CASSPQTGPNTEAFF.

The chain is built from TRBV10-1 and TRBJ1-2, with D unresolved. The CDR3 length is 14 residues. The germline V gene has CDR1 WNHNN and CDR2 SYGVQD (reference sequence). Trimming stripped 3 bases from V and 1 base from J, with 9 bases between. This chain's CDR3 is CASSDQKSNYGYTF. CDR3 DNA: TGCGCCAGCAGTGATCAGAAAAGTAACTATGGCTACACCTTC.

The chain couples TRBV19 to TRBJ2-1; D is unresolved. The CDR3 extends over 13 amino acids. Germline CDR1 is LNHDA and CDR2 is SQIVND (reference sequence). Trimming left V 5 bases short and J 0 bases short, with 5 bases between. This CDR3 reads CASSQSSYNEQFF. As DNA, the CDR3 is TGTGCCAGTAGTCAGAGCTCCTACAATGAGCAGTTCTTC.